These 29 T cell receptor beta chains share one sample of origin, sequenced in a study of tumor and adjacent non-tumor tissue in lung cancer. This sample's RNA came from whole unsorted tissue. The library came from three nested PCR rounds adapted from ARM-PCR protocols. MiXCR, applied by TCRdb to the multiplex PCR reads, yields one record per CDR3 protein. The sample includes about 75,000 distinct CDR3 sequences, roughly 73% of them seen just once. Sequencing was performed on lung tumor tissue. These receptors all stem from a woman between 50 and 59 years old with non-small cell lung cancer.

V is TRBV29-1 and J is TRBJ2-2; D call uncertain. The germline CDR1 and CDR2 sequences are SQVTM and ANQGSEA. The length of the CDR3 is 15 residues. Written as DNA, the CDR3 is TGCAGAGCCACGACATGGTCAAAGGGTACCGGGGAGCTGTTTTTT. This gives the protein CRATTWSKGTGELFF.

As to this clonotype: A junction end diverges from the germline sequence, so it may reflect a read error. The V and J genes are TRBV6-6 and TRBJ2-3; 7 bases match TRBD2. CDR1 is MNHNY and CDR2 is SVGAGI in the germline V gene (reference sequence). CDR3 length equals 11 residues. The CDR3 reads CASGTGDMQYF. CDR3 sequence (DNA): TGTGCAAGCGGGACTGGAGATATGCAGTATTTT.

As to this clonotype: Relative to the germline gene, one junction end is altered; a read error may explain this. The V gene is TRBV29-1, the J gene TRBJ1-1, with unresolved D. The CDR3 extends over 13 amino acids. CDR1 is SQVTM, CDR2 ANQGSEA, per germline. Here the CDR3 reads CSVIVMANTEAFF. The CDR3 nucleotides are TGCAGCGTCATAGTTATGGCGAACACTGAAGCTTTCTTC.

Many counts were recorded for this clonotype. The chain couples TRBV24-1 to TRBJ1-2; D is perhaps TRBD1 (5 bases). The V gene lost 4 bases and the J gene lost 5 bases, with 16 bases spanning the gap. CDR3 length: 15 residues. Germline assignment: CDR1 KGHDR and CDR2 SFDVKD. CDR3 amino acids: CATSESGTDHYGYTF. The CDR3 DNA is TGTGCCACCAGTGAATCCGGGACCGACCATTATGGCTACACCTTC.

In the case of this clonotype: Mismatch with germline at one junction end may stem from a read error. The rearrangement joins TRBV7-9 to TRBJ1-2; tentatively, D is TRBD1 (6 bases). The CDR3 is made up of 13 amino acids. From germline, CDR1 is SEHNR and CDR2 FQNEAQ (reference sequence). CDR3: CAGSFGTYHGYTF. In nucleotides, the CDR3 is TGTGCCGGCAGCTTCGGGACATACCATGGCTACACCTTC.

As for this clonotype: Its ends do not fully match the called genes, so a read error is possible. V usage is TRBV6-2 or TRBV6-3 and J usage is TRBJ2-5; the D gene is possibly TRBD2 (6 bases). The CDR3 loop spans 13 amino acids. Germline CDR1 is MNHEY and CDR2 is SVGEGT. CDR3 amino acids: CASNPGDQEAQYF. The DNA of the CDR3 is TGTGCCAGTAACCCGGGAGATCAAGAGGCCCAGTACTTC.

This chain connects TRBV4-1 to TRBJ2-1; D unclear. There are 16 residues in the CDR3. V lost 4 bases and J lost 7, with 20 bases in between. The germline V gene encodes CDR1 MGHRA and CDR2 YSYEKL. In nucleotides, the CDR3 is TGCGCCAGCAGCCCCGGGCCCCTCCTAGTGGGTAATGAGCAGTTCTTC. This sequence encodes CASSPGPLLVGNEQFF.

This clonotype showed up just a few times. Sequence at one end of the junction differs from germline and may be a read error. V usage is TRBV12-3 or TRBV12-4 and J usage is TRBJ2-5; no firm D call. CDR3 size: 14 residues. CDR3 loop: CASSLRRQQETQHF. The CDR3 nucleotides are TGTGCTAGCAGTTTGCGGCGGCAGCAAGAGACCCAGCACTTC.

As to this clonotype: The junction departs from the called germline gene at one end, perhaps through a read error. This chain joins TRBV29-1 and TRBJ1-2, with unresolved D. The CDR3 loop spans 12 amino acids. Germline V gene data show CDR1 as SQVTM and CDR2 as ANQGSEA. The CDR3 bases are TGTAGCGTTGACGAGAACAGCAGAGGCTACACCTTC. The encoded protein is CSVDENSRGYTF.

With respect to this clonotype: Compared with germline, one end of the junction differs, possibly owing to a read error. The chain has TRBV6-5 and TRBJ2-7, with TRBD2 matching 9 bases. The length of the CDR3 is 14 residues. The V gene's germline CDR1 is MNHEY and CDR2 SVGAGI. CDR3 region: CANTSGRMSYEQCF. CDR3 sequence (DNA): TGTGCCAACACCAGCGGGAGGATGTCCTACGAGCAGTGCTTC.

As concerns this clonotype: Likely a read error: the CDR3 ends without its conserved phenylalanine or tryptophan. The DNA is omitted, as the CDR3 cannot be located on it reliably, and the CDR3 follows TCRdb's listing. This chain uses TRBV11-1 with TRBJ1-1; the table's D call of TRBD1 was not tested on the DNA. The CDR3 is 14 amino acids in total, end residues counted. Germline CDR1 is SGHAT and CDR2 is FQDESV (reference sequence). The CDR3 region is CVSSHGQTNTEALL.

In regard to this clonotype: The germline gene is not matched at one end of the junction; a read error may be the cause. The J gene is TRBJ2-7, the V gene TRBV4-1, with D unresolved. CDR3 size: 16 residues. Germline CDR1 reads MGHRA; CDR2 reads YSYEKL. The CDR3 region is CASSQGGVNNYYEQHF. The CDR3 DNA reads as TGCGCCAGCAGCCAAGGAGGAGTAAACAATTACTACGAGCAGCACTTC.

Notes on this clonotype: The DNA is left out, because the CDR3 cannot be placed on it with certainty; the CDR3 is given as TCRdb lists it. V gene TRBV6-1 combines with J gene TRBJ2-7; the table's D call, TRBD2, was not checked against the DNA. Per germline, CDR1 MNHNS and CDR2 SASEGT. The CDR3 extends over 16 residues, inclusive of both ends. Here the CDR3 reads CVSSPVVAGGNYEQNF.

The sample holds one count of this clonotype. This sequence joins TRBV6-1 and TRBJ2-5; the match to TRBD1 covers 7 bases. This CDR3 is built from 14 residues. V dropped 5 bases and J dropped 11; count of bases not matched to a gene: 14. CDR1 and CDR2 from the germline V gene are MNHNS and SASEGT. The CDR3 loop is CASSWGQLQGTQYF. The CDR3 bases are TGTGCCAGCAGTTGGGGACAGCTCCAAGGGACACAGTACTTC.

The V and J genes are TRBV6-4 and TRBJ1-2; TRBD1 matches at 10 bases. Germline V lookup: CDR1 MRHNA, CDR2 SNTAGT. V lost 8 bases to trimming and J lost 2 bases; unmatched junction nucleotides: 5. The CDR3 is made up of 14 amino acids. The CDR3 protein is CASCSGQGNYGYTF. The DNA of the CDR3 is TGTGCCAGCTGCTCGGGACAGGGGAACTATGGCTACACCTTC.

As concerns this clonotype: A much larger clonotype is one base distant, so this may be a read error. This chain links TRBV28 with TRBJ1-6; possible D gene TRBD1, 5 bases. From germline, CDR1 is MDHEN and CDR2 SYDVKM. This CDR3 is built from 14 residues. The CDR3 DNA reads TGTGCCAGCAAGTCAGGGACGGCGAATTCACACCTCCACTTT. Translating it yields CASKSGTANSHLHF.

A word on this clonotype: One end of the junction varies from germline; a read error may be responsible. The chain couples TRBV28 to TRBJ2-5; no definite D call. Germline-derived CDR1 and CDR2 are MDHEN and SYDVKM. The CDR3 is 12 amino acids. As DNA, the CDR3 is TGTGCCAGCAGTGAGATACAAGAGATCCAGTACTTC. Translation gives CASSEIQEIQYF.

The CDR3 nucleotides read TGTGCCAGCAGTGAGAGACAGGGGGCCAATCAGCCCCAGCATTTT. This gives the protein CASSERQGANQPQHF. The genes are TRBV6-1 and TRBJ1-5; 10 bases are a match to TRBD1. The CDR3 runs 15 residues. Germline lookup yields CDR1 MNHNS and CDR2 SASEGT. Unmatched junction bases numbered 2, after V lost 3 bases and J lost 3 bases.

Concerning this clonotype itself: The CDR3 does not close with the conserved phenylalanine or tryptophan, likely indicating a read error. The chain carries TRBV12-3 or TRBV12-4 and TRBJ2-5, with D possibly matching TRBD1 (5 bases). This CDR3 is built from 15 residues. Trimming removed 2 bases at V and 1 base at J, with 11 bases between. The chain's CDR3 is CASSLSTGGQETQYL. The CDR3 nucleotides are TGTGCCAGCAGTTTATCTACAGGCGGCCAAGAGACCCAGTACTTA.

This clonotype was detected a few times. The gene calls are TRBV7-8 and TRBJ1-3; D gene uncertain. This CDR3 has 17 amino acids. Germline V gene data show CDR1 as SGHVS and CDR2 as FQNEAQ. V was pared by 4 bases and J by 0 bases, with 16 bases between. CDR3 nucleotides: TGTGCCAGCAGCTACGACGGACGGCCCTTCTCTGGAAACACCATATATTTT. Translated: CASSYDGRPFSGNTIYF.

This clonotype occurred once. The germline gene is not matched at one end of the junction; a read error may be the cause. The chain is built from TRBV6-5 and TRBJ2-7; 11 bases are a match to TRBD2. This CDR3 contains 15 residues. Germline-derived CDR1 and CDR2 are MNHEY and SVGAGI. In DNA, the CDR3 is TGTGCCAGCAAAACTAGCGGGGGTGTCACCTACGAGCAGTGCTTC. Encoded protein: CASKTSGGVTYEQCF.

About this clonotype: One end of the junction does not line up with germline, which may come from a read error. The CDR3 nucleotides are TGCGCCAGCAGCCTTCGAGCGGTAGACCCCGCTTACAATGGGCAGTTCTTC. Residues: CASSLRAVDPAYNGQFF. The V gene is TRBV11-2, the J gene TRBJ2-1; possibly TRBD2 for D (5 bases). The length of the CDR3 is 17 residues. From germline, CDR1 is SGHAT and CDR2 FQNNGV.

A note on this clonotype: Sequence at one end of the junction differs from germline and may be a read error. This chain joins TRBV29-1 and TRBJ1-2, with D uncertain. This CDR3 comprises 11 residues. The germline V gene encodes CDR1 SQVTM and CDR2 ANQGSEA. The CDR3 reads CGVDGNYCYTF. The CDR3 bases are TGCGGCGTTGACGGCAACTATTGCTACACCTTC.

A note on this clonotype: At one end, the junction sequence differs from germline, possibly due to a read error. This rearrangement joins TRBV4-1 to TRBJ2-3; possibly TRBD2 for D (6 bases). CDR1 MGHRA and CDR2 YSYEKL come from the germline V gene. This CDR3 is 15 amino acids long. The CDR3 here is CASSQVGDFTNTQYF. As DNA, the CDR3 is TGCGCCAGCAGCCAAGTGGGGGACTTCACAAATACGCAGTATTTT.

In its sample, this clonotype was seen once. The junction and the germline gene differ at one end; a read error may be behind it. The chain recombines TRBV6-1 with TRBJ1-5; possibly TRBD1 for D (6 bases). Germline CDR1 is MNHNS and CDR2 is SASEGT. The CDR3 sequence is 16 residues long. The CDR3 coding sequence is TGTGCCAGCAGATCGACAGGAGAGGGTACCAATCAGCCCCTGCACTTT. Amino acid sequence: CASRSTGEGTNQPLHF.

This clonotype showed up just a few times. One base away lies a much larger clone, so this may be a sequencing read error. The chain has TRBV5-6 and TRBJ1-2, with 7 bases aligning to TRBD1. This CDR3 comprises 11 residues. From germline, CDR1 is SGHDT and CDR2 YYEEEE. V shed 6 bases, J shed 14 bases, and the junction held 10 bases outside the gene matches. The CDR3 DNA reads TGTGCCAGCAACTCGACAGGGCCGGGTACCTTC. It encodes CASNSTGPGTF.

Concerning this clonotype: An end of the junction differs from the germline gene, which may be a read error. This chain joins TRBV2 and TRBJ2-7, with D perhaps TRBD2 (5 bases). Germline-derived CDR1 and CDR2 are SNHLY and FYNNEI. This CDR3 region has 11 residues. DNA of the CDR3: TGTGCCAGCAATACTAGAGACGAGCAGTATTTC. This encodes CASNTRDEQYF.

Notes on this clonotype: Germline and junction disagree at one end, which may indicate a read error. The rearrangement links TRBV7-8 to TRBJ1-5; D is undetermined. This CDR3 is 13 amino acids long. Germline CDR1 and CDR2: SGHVS and FQNEAQ. The CDR3 bases are TGTGCTAGCAGCTTAGCGGGTGGGCAGCACCAGCATTTT. Residues: CASSLAGGQHQHF.

About this clonotype: Relative to the germline gene, one junction end is altered; a read error may explain this. The chain combines TRBV6-5 with TRBJ2-1; D gene uncertain. This CDR3 spans 13 amino acids. CDR1 and CDR2 from the germline V gene are MNHEY and SVGAGI. CDR3 protein: CASSYRLHYEQLF. The DNA for the CDR3 is TGTGCCAGCAGTTACCGACTCCACTATGAGCAGCTCTTC.